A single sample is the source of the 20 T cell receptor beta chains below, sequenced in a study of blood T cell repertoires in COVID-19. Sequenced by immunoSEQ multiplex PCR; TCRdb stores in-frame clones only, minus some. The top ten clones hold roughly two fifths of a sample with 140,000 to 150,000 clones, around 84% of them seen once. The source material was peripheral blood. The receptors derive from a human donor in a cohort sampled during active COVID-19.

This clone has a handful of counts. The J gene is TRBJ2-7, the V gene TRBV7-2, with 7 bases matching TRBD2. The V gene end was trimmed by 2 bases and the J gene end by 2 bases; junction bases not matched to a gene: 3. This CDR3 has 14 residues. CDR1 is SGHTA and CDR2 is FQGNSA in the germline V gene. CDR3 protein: CASSLPSGTYEQYF. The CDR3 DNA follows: TGTGCCAGCAGCTTACCCAGCGGGACCTACGAGCAGTACTTC.

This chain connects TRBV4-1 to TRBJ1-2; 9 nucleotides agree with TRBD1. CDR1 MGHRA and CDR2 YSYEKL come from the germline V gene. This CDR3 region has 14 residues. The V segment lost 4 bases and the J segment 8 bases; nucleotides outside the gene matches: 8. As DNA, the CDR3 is TGCGCCAGCAGCCCTACAGGGGGCGGAGGAGGCTACACCTTC. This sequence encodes CASSPTGGGGGYTF.

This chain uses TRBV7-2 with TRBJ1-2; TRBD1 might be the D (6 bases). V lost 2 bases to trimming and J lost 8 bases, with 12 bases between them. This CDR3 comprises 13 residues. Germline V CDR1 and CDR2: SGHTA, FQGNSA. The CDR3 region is CASSLNRAEGYTF. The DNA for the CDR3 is TGTGCCAGCAGCTTAAACAGGGCAGAGGGCTACACCTTC.

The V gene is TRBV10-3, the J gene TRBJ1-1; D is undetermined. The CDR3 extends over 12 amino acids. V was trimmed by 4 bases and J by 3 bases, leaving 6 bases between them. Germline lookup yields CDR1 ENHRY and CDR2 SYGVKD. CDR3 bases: TGTGCCATCAGTGGGGGAGACACTGAAGCTTTCTTT. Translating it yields CAISGGDTEAFF.

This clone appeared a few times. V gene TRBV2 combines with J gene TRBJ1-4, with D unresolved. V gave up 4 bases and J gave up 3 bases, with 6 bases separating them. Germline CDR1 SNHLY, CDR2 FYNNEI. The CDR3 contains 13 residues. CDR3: CASSVQSNEKLFF. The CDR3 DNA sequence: TGTGCCAGCAGTGTGCAGTCTAATGAAAAACTGTTTTTT.

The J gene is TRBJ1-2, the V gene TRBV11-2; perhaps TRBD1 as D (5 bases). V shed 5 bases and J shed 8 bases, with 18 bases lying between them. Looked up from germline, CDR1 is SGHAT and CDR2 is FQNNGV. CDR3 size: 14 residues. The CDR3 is CASSPAYGGTGYTF. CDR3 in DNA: TGTGCCAGCAGCCCAGCTTACGGGGGAACGGGCTACACCTTC.

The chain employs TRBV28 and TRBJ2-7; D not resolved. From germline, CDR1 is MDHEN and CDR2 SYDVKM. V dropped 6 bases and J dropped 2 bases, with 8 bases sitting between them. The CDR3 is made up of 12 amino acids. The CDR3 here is CASRGRTYEQYF. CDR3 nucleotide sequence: TGTGCCAGCAGGGGCAGAACCTACGAGCAGTACTTC.

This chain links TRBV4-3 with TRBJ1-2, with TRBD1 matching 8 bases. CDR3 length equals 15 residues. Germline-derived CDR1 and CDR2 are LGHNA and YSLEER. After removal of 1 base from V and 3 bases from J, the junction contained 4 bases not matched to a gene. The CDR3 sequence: CASSQGQGKHYGYTF. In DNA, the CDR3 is TGCGCCAGCAGCCAAGGACAGGGGAAGCACTATGGCTACACCTTC.

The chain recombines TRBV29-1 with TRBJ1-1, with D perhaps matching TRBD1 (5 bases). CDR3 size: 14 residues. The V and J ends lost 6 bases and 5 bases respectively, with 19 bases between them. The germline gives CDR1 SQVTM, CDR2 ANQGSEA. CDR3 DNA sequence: TGCAGCGTCGCTCTGGGGGGAAAGAGGACTGAAGCTTTCTTT. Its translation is CSVALGGKRTEAFF. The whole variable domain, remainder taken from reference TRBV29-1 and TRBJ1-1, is SAVISQKPSRDICQRGTSLTIQCQVDSQVTMMFWYRQQPGQSLTLIATANQGSEATYESGFVIDKFPISRPNLTFSTLTVSNMSPEDSSIYLCSVALGGKRTEAFFGQGTRLTVV.

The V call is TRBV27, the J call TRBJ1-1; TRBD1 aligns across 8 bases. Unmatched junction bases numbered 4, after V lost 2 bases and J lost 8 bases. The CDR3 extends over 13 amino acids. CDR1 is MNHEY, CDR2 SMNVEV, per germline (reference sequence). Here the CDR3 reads CASSLGSGGEAFF. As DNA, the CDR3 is TGTGCCAGCAGTTTAGGTTCAGGGGGCGAAGCTTTCTTT.

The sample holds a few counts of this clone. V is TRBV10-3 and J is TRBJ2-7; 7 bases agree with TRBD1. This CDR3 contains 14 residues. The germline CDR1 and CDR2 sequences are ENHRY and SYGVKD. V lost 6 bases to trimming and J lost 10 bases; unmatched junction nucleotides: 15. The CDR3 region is CAISRTGTDANQYF. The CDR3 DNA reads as TGTGCCATCAGCCGGACCGGGACAGACGCCAATCAGTACTTC.

Here the CDR3 DNA reads TGTGCCAGCAGCACGGGACAGGGAAACTCCTATAATTCACCCCTCCACTTT. Translating gives CASSTGQGNSYNSPLHF. The chain has TRBV11-2 and TRBJ1-6; 9 bases line up with TRBD1. Per germline, CDR1 SGHAT and CDR2 FQNNGV. With 5 bases clipped from V and 0 bases from J, the junction kept 5 bases outside the gene matches. The CDR3 runs to 17 residues.

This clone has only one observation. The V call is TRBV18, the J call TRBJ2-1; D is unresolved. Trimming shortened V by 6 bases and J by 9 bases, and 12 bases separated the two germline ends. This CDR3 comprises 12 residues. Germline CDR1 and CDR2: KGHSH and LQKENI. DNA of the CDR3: TGTGCCAGCTCTGGCGGAGTGGTTGAGCAGTTCTTC. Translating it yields CASSGGVVEQFF.

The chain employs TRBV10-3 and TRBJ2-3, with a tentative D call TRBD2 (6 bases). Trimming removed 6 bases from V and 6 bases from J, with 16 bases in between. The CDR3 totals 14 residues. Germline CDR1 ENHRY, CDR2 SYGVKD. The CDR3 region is CAIRVAEKADTQYF. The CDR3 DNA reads TGTGCCATCAGGGTAGCGGAGAAAGCGGATACGCAGTATTTT.

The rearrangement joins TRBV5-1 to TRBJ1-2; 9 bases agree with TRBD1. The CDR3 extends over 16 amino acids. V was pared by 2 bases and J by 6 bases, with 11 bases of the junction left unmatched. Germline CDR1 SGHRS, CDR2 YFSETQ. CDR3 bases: TGCGCCAGCAGCTTACAACCGGGACAGGGAGCGAATGGCTACACCTTC. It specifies CASSLQPGQGANGYTF.

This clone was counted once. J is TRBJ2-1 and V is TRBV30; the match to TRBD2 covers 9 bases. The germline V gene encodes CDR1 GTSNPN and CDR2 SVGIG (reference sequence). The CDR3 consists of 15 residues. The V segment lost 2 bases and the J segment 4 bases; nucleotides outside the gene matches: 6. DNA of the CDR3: TGTGCCTGGAGTCTTAGCGGGGGCCTTTACAATGAGCAGTTCTTC. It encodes CAWSLSGGLYNEQFF.

CDR3 protein: CASSNGGDYNEQFF. CDR3 DNA sequence: TGTGCCAGTAGTAACGGGGGGGACTACAATGAGCAGTTCTTC. The V gene is TRBV19, the J gene TRBJ2-1, with 8 bases matching TRBD2. The CDR3 has 14 amino acids. Germline CDR1 is LNHDA and CDR2 is SQIVND (reference sequence). V gave up 4 bases and J gave up 3 bases; unmatched junction bases: 2.

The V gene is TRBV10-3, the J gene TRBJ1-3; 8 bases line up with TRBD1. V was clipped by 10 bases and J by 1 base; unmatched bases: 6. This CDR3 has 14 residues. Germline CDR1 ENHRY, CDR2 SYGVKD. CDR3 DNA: TGTGCCACTTGTGACAGGGGATCTGGAAACACCATATATTTT. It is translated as CATCDRGSGNTIYF.

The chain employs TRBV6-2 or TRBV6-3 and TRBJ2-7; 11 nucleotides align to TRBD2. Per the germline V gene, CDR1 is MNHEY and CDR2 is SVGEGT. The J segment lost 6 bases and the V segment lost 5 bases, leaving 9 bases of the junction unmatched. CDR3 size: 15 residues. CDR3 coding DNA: TGTGCCAGCAGTCGGACGACTAGCGGGGTGGGCGAGCAGTACTTC. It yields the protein CASSRTTSGVGEQYF.

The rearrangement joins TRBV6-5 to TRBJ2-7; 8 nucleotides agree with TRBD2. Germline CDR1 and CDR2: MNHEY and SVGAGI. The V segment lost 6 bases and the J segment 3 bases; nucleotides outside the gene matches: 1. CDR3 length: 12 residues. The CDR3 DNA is TGTGCCAGCAGCAGCGGGGGCTACGAGCAGTACTTC. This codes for CASSSGGYEQYF.